The clone carrying this TCR beta chain appeared a few times. This sample is drawn from a study of blood T cell repertoires in COVID-19. Study context: COVID-19 samples, acute and convalescent, were from the United States, Italy and Spain. Sources were T cells, B-cell-depleted T cells, or PBMCs; the material itself was cDNA or gDNA.

The length of the CDR3 is 12 residues. The germline V gene has CDR1 MNHEY and CDR2 SVGAGI. V shed 6 bases, J shed 8 bases, and the junction held 5 bases outside the gene matches. In the authors' methods: Estimation of nucleated cell counts relied on the amplification of reference gene primers. This table comes from immunoSEQ multiplex PCR, and its TCRdb copy is limited to in-frame clones, with some not included. Clonal size and the V and J genes are those of that table, whereas D and trimming came from the DNA. The top ten clones hold 15% to 20% of a sample with 150,000 to 200,000 clones, around 90% of them seen once.

This receptor was obtained from a man in his sixties with active or convalescent COVID-19. This chain connects TRBV6-5 to TRBJ1-1, with TRBD1 identical over 8 bases. The sample consisted of peripheral blood. DNA for the CDR3: TGTGCCAGCAGAAATGGACAGGGCGAAGCTTTCTTT. It yields the protein CASRNGQGEAFF.